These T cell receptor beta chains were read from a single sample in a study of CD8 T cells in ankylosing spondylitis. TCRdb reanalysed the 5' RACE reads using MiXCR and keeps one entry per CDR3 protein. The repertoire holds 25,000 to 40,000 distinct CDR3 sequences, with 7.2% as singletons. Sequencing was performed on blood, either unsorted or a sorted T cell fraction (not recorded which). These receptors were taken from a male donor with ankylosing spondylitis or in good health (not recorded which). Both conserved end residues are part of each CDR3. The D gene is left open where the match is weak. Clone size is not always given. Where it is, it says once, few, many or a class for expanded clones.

cdr3_aa: CAISAREEGEQFF; cdr3_nt: TGTGCCATCAGTGCCCGGGAGGAGGGTGAGCAGTTCTTC; v_call: TRBV10-3; j_call: TRBJ2-1; clone_size: many; d_call: TRBD2
cdr3_aa: CASRTRGEGSYEQYF; cdr3_nt: TGTGCCAGCAGGACTAGGGGCGAGGGCTCCTACGAGCAGTACTTC; v_call: TRBV27; j_call: TRBJ2-7; clone_size: many; d_call: NA
cdr3_aa: CASRPGGNQPQHF; cdr3_nt: TGTGCCAGCCGACCAGGGGGCAATCAGCCCCAGCATTTT; v_call: TRBV12-3/TRBV12-4; j_call: TRBJ1-5; clone_size: many; d_call: NA
cdr3_aa: CASSYSAELNTEAFF; cdr3_nt: TGTGCCAGCAGTTACTCGGCGGAGCTGAACACTGAAGCTTTCTTT; v_call: TRBV6-5; j_call: TRBJ1-1; clone_size: many; d_call: NA
cdr3_aa: CASSLLAGRHNEQFF; cdr3_nt: TGTGCCAGCAGTTTATTGGCGGGACGCCACAATGAGCAGTTCTTC; v_call: TRBV27; j_call: TRBJ2-1; clone_size: few; d_call: NA
cdr3_aa: CASSSGANIQYF; cdr3_nt: TGTGCCAGCAGTTCTGGAGCAAACATTCAGTACTTC; v_call: TRBV27; j_call: TRBJ2-4; clone_size: many; d_call: NA
cdr3_aa: CASSWGRYGEQYF; cdr3_nt: TGTGCCAGCAGTTGGGGCAGGTATGGAGAGCAGTACTTC; v_call: TRBV6-2/TRBV6-3; j_call: TRBJ2-7; clone_size: many; d_call: NA
cdr3_aa: CASSLDNRNEQFF; cdr3_nt: TGCGCCAGCAGCTTGGACAACAGAAATGAGCAGTTCTTC; v_call: TRBV5-1; j_call: TRBJ2-1; clone_size: many; d_call: NA
cdr3_aa: CASSLVPGHPGGYTF; cdr3_nt: TGTGCCAGCAGCTTGGTTCCGGGCCACCCCGGAGGCTACACCTTC; v_call: TRBV5-5; j_call: TRBJ1-2; clone_size: many; d_call: NA
cdr3_aa: CASIRVGDTQYF; cdr3_nt: TGTGCCAGCATAAGAGTTGGAGATACGCAGTATTTT; v_call: TRBV5-8; j_call: TRBJ2-3; clone_size: many; d_call: NA
cdr3_aa: CASSLLVGFSGNTIYF; cdr3_nt: TGTGCCAGCAGTTTACTCGTTGGCTTCTCTGGAAACACCATATATTTT; v_call: TRBV12-3/TRBV12-4; j_call: TRBJ1-3; clone_size: many; d_call: NA
cdr3_aa: CASQMGPGQETQYF; cdr3_nt: TGTGCCAGCCAGATGGGGCCGGGGCAAGAGACCCAGTACTTC; v_call: TRBV27; j_call: TRBJ2-5; clone_size: many; d_call: NA
cdr3_aa: CASSKGLTTDTQYF; cdr3_nt: TGCGCCAGCAGCAAGGGCCTCACCACAGATACGCAGTATTTT; v_call: TRBV5-1; j_call: TRBJ2-3; clone_size: many; d_call: NA
cdr3_aa: CASSLGTGNTEAFF; cdr3_nt: TGTGCCAGCAGCTTGGGGACAGGGAACACTGAAGCTTTCTTT; v_call: TRBV7-8; j_call: TRBJ1-1; clone_size: many; d_call: TRBD1
cdr3_aa: CASTNPGDSLNHEQFF; cdr3_nt: TGTGCCAGCACTAACCCAGGGGACAGTTTGAACCATGAGCAGTTCTTC; v_call: TRBV2; j_call: TRBJ2-1; clone_size: many; d_call: TRBD1
cdr3_aa: CASSLPSGSFSSGNTIYF; cdr3_nt: TGTGCCAGCAGCTTACCGAGTGGCAGCTTCTCCTCTGGAAACACCATATATTTT; v_call: TRBV7-2; j_call: TRBJ1-3; clone_size: many; d_call: NA
cdr3_aa: CASSQSKSGRSTDTQYF; cdr3_nt: TGCGCCAGCAGTCAATCGAAAAGCGGGAGGAGCACAGATACGCAGTATTTT; v_call: TRBV23-1; j_call: TRBJ2-3; clone_size: many; d_call: TRBD2
cdr3_aa: CSAGGLRGTEAFF; cdr3_nt: TGCAGTGCCGGTGGCTTGCGGGGGACTGAAGCTTTCTTT; v_call: TRBV20-1; j_call: TRBJ1-1; clone_size: medium-sized; d_call: NA
cdr3_aa: CASSPQAARGQARYGYTF; cdr3_nt: TGTGCCAGCTCACCCCAGGCTGCAAGAGGACAGGCCCGCTATGGCTACACCTTC; v_call: TRBV18; j_call: TRBJ1-2; clone_size: many; d_call: TRBD1
cdr3_aa: CASSPQGNQPQHF; cdr3_nt: TGCGCCAGCAGCCCTCAGGGAAATCAGCCCCAGCATTTT; v_call: TRBV5-1; j_call: TRBJ1-5; clone_size: many; d_call: NA
cdr3_aa: CASSLKTSGSNEQFF; cdr3_nt: TGCGCCAGCAGCTTGAAGACTAGCGGATCCAATGAGCAGTTCTTC; v_call: TRBV5-1; j_call: TRBJ2-1; clone_size: many; d_call: TRBD2
cdr3_aa: CASSRRRSQETQYF; cdr3_nt: TGTGCCAGCAGCCGCCGTCGCAGTCAAGAGACCCAGTACTTC; v_call: TRBV27; j_call: TRBJ2-5; clone_size: many; d_call: NA
cdr3_aa: CASSLVAGGGEQYF; cdr3_nt: TGTGCCAGCAGCTTAGTAGCTGGGGGCGGGGAGCAGTACTTC; v_call: TRBV7-6; j_call: TRBJ2-7; clone_size: many; d_call: NA
cdr3_aa: CASSERGFYNEQFF; cdr3_nt: TGCGCCAGCAGTGAGAGAGGGTTCTACAATGAGCAGTTCTTC; v_call: TRBV10-1; j_call: TRBJ2-1; clone_size: many; d_call: NA
cdr3_aa: CASSQEQGWAETQYF; cdr3_nt: TGCGCCAGCAGCCAGGAACAGGGCTGGGCGGAGACCCAGTACTTC; v_call: TRBV4-1; j_call: TRBJ2-5; clone_size: many; d_call: NA
cdr3_aa: CASSLSGSQYNEQFF; cdr3_nt: TGTGCCAGCTCACTCTCAGGGTCGCAGTACAATGAGCAGTTCTTC; v_call: TRBV18; j_call: TRBJ2-1; clone_size: many; d_call: NA
cdr3_aa: CASSPADFGELFF; cdr3_nt: TGTGCCAGCAGTCCCGCCGACTTTGGGGAGCTGTTTTTT; v_call: TRBV12-3/TRBV12-4; j_call: TRBJ2-2; clone_size: many; d_call: NA
cdr3_aa: CASSVAYEQYF; cdr3_nt: TGTGCCAGCAGTGTAGCCTACGAGCAGTACTTC; v_call: TRBV12-3/TRBV12-4; j_call: TRBJ2-7; clone_size: many; d_call: NA
cdr3_aa: CSVETGASDGYTF; cdr3_nt: TGCAGCGTTGAGACAGGAGCCTCTGATGGCTACACCTTC; v_call: TRBV29-1; j_call: TRBJ1-2; clone_size: NA; d_call: NA
cdr3_aa: CASSYSGQGGFF; cdr3_nt: TGTGCCAGCAGTTACTCGGGGCAGGGAGGTTTCTTT; v_call: TRBV6-6; j_call: TRBJ1-1; clone_size: many; d_call: NA
cdr3_aa: CASSLLTGTSSGELFF; cdr3_nt: TGTGCCAGCAGCTTGCTGACAGGGACTAGCAGCGGGGAGCTGTTTTTT; v_call: TRBV5-8; j_call: TRBJ2-2; clone_size: many; d_call: TRBD2
cdr3_aa: CSAQDGNTEAFF; cdr3_nt: TGCAGCGCACAGGACGGGAACACTGAAGCTTTCTTT; v_call: TRBV29-1; j_call: TRBJ1-1; clone_size: medium-sized; d_call: NA
cdr3_aa: CSAPQALAGNNEQFF; cdr3_nt: TGCAGTGCTCCCCAAGCTCTAGCGGGCAACAATGAGCAGTTCTTC; v_call: TRBV20-1; j_call: TRBJ2-1; clone_size: few; d_call: TRBD2
cdr3_aa: CASSVDGTSVGTQYF; cdr3_nt: TGTGCCAGCAGCGTAGATGGGACTAGCGTCGGGACCCAGTACTTC; v_call: TRBV9; j_call: TRBJ2-5; clone_size: many; d_call: TRBD2
cdr3_aa: CASSLFRENTEAFF; cdr3_nt: TGTGCCAGCAGTCTTTTCAGGGAGAACACTGAAGCTTTCTTT; v_call: TRBV6-1; j_call: TRBJ1-1; clone_size: few; d_call: NA
cdr3_aa: CASSILRDQQFF; cdr3_nt: TGTGCCAGTAGTATCCTCCGGGACCAGCAGTTCTTC; v_call: TRBV19; j_call: TRBJ2-1; clone_size: NA; d_call: NA
cdr3_aa: CASSLNRGSDEQYF; cdr3_nt: TGTGCCAGCAGTTTAAACCGGGGCTCCGACGAGCAGTACTTC; v_call: TRBV28; j_call: TRBJ2-7; clone_size: medium-sized; d_call: NA
cdr3_aa: CASSRQTGSIHEQYF; cdr3_nt: TGTGCCAGCAGCCGCCAGACGGGGAGTATCCACGAGCAGTACTTC; v_call: TRBV14; j_call: TRBJ2-7; clone_size: many; d_call: NA
cdr3_aa: CASSPTHVRSNTEAFF; cdr3_nt: TGTGCCAGCAGCCCGACTCATGTGCGGTCCAACACTGAAGCTTTCTTT; v_call: TRBV3-1; j_call: TRBJ1-1; clone_size: NA; d_call: NA
cdr3_aa: CSASGNTEAFF; cdr3_nt: TGCAGTGCTAGCGGGAACACTGAAGCTTTCTTT; v_call: TRBV20-1; j_call: TRBJ1-1; clone_size: many; d_call: NA
cdr3_aa: CASSLGQGVQETQYF; cdr3_nt: TGTGCCAGCAGCCTCGGACAGGGTGTTCAAGAGACCCAGTACTTC; v_call: TRBV12-3/TRBV12-4; j_call: TRBJ2-5; clone_size: many; d_call: TRBD1
cdr3_aa: CASSQYVTSPYNEQFF; cdr3_nt: TGCGCCAGCAGCCAATACGTGACTAGTCCCTACAATGAGCAGTTCTTC; v_call: TRBV4-1; j_call: TRBJ2-1; clone_size: many; d_call: NA
cdr3_aa: CASSLGLAVGDIQYF; cdr3_nt: TGTGCCAGCAGCTTGGGGCTAGCGGTGGGGGACATTCAGTACTTC; v_call: TRBV5-8; j_call: TRBJ2-4; clone_size: many; d_call: TRBD2
cdr3_aa: CATSDKDRVGDTQYF; cdr3_nt: TGTGCCACCAGTGATAAAGACAGGGTAGGAGATACGCAGTATTTT; v_call: TRBV24-1; j_call: TRBJ2-3; clone_size: medium-sized; d_call: TRBD1
cdr3_aa: CASSLFALGGSINEQFF; cdr3_nt: TGTGCCAGCAGCTTATTCGCCCTGGGCGGGAGCATCAATGAGCAGTTCTTC; v_call: TRBV7-8; j_call: TRBJ2-1; clone_size: many; d_call: TRBD2
cdr3_aa: CASRPDPGWNYGYTF; cdr3_nt: TGTGCCAGCAGGCCCGACCCCGGGTGGAACTATGGCTACACCTTC; v_call: TRBV2; j_call: TRBJ1-2; clone_size: many; d_call: NA
cdr3_aa: CASRGRGGATEAFF; cdr3_nt: TGTGCCAGTAGGGGTAGGGGTGGAGCCACTGAAGCTTTCTTT; v_call: TRBV19; j_call: TRBJ1-1; clone_size: few; d_call: NA
cdr3_aa: CASSTSANTGELFF; cdr3_nt: TGTGCCAGCTCGACTAGCGCGAACACCGGGGAGCTGTTTTTT; v_call: TRBV7-9; j_call: TRBJ2-2; clone_size: few; d_call: TRBD2
cdr3_aa: CSSRSRARDLPGDTQYF; cdr3_nt: TGCAGTTCTAGAAGCAGGGCCCGGGACTTACCGGGGGATACGCAGTATTTT; v_call: TRBV20-1; j_call: TRBJ2-3; clone_size: NA; d_call: NA
cdr3_aa: CASSHSGPFYEQYF; cdr3_nt: TGTGCCAGCAGCCACTCGGGACCTTTTTACGAGCAGTACTTC; v_call: TRBV7-9; j_call: TRBJ2-7; clone_size: few; d_call: NA
cdr3_aa: CSVDWRGDPYNEQFF; cdr3_nt: TGCAGCGTTGATTGGAGGGGGGATCCCTACAATGAGCAGTTCTTC; v_call: TRBV29-1; j_call: TRBJ2-1; clone_size: many; d_call: NA
cdr3_aa: CSVAGTGGNEQYF; cdr3_nt: TGCAGCGTTGCCGGGACAGGGGGCAACGAGCAGTACTTC; v_call: TRBV29-1; j_call: TRBJ2-7; clone_size: many; d_call: TRBD1
cdr3_aa: CSARDLVNTEAFF; cdr3_nt: TGCAGTGCTAGAGATTTAGTGAACACTGAAGCTTTCTTT; v_call: TRBV20-1; j_call: TRBJ1-1; clone_size: many; d_call: NA